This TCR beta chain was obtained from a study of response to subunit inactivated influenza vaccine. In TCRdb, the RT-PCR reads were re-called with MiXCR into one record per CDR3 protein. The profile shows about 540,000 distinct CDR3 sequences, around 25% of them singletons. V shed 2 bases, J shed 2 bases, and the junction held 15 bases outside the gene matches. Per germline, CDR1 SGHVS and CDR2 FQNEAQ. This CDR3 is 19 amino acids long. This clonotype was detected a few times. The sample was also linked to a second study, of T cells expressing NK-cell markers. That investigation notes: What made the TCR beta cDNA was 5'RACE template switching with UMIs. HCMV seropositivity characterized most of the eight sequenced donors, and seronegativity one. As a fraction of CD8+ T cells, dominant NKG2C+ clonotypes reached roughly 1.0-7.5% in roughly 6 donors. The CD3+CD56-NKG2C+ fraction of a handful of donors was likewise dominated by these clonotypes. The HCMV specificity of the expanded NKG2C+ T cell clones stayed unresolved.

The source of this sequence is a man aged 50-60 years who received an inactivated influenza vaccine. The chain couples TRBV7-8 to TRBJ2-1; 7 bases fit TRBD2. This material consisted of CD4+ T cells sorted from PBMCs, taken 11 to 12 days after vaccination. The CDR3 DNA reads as TGTGCCAGCAGCTTAAAAATCTTACGGAAGACTAGCCCCTACAATGAGCAGTTCTTC. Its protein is CASSLKILRKTSPYNEQFF.